The sequence of this T cell receptor (beta chain) was determined in a study of shared clonotypes between healthy human individuals. Naive CD8 populations comprised CD45RO-negative cells positively selected for CCR7, excluding terminally differentiated effector memory CD45RA+ cells. As concerns this clone: Its specificity is not known.

Whole-study findings and limits: A handful of donors shared about 4.5% of their naive CD4 clonotypes. Larger estimated richness was generally seen in naive subsets than in memory subsets.

Some clones are missing from TCRdb's copy, which holds only in-frame ones; the method was immunoSEQ multiplex PCR. The sample includes 600,000 or so clones, approximately 95% of them seen just once. The CDR3 contains 15 residues. Germline V gives CDR1 MNHEY, CDR2 SVGAGI. V trimming: 2 bases; J trimming: 8 bases; junction bases outside the gene matches: 9. Specimen: naive CD8+ T cells sorted from blood. J is TRBJ1-2 and V is TRBV6-5; TRBD1 aligns across 9 bases. This receptor was obtained from a woman in her twenties or thirties in good health. CDR3 sequence (DNA): TGTGCCAGCAGTTACACTCGGGACAGGGCCTGGGGCTACACCTTC. This translates into CASSYTRDRAWGYTF.